Presented here are 9 T cell receptor beta chains from one specimen sequenced in a study of cytomegalovirus exposure and HLA in healthy donors. This PCR relied on a set of 60 Vbeta primers and 13 Jbeta primers. Clones were read by immunoSEQ multiplex PCR, and TCRdb kept only the in-frame ones, dropping some. Of about 130,000 clones listed, roughly 85% are singletons. The sample consisted of PBMCs. Source of these receptors: a man aged 35-49 years in good health and CMV-seropositive.

A single count supports this clone. One end of the junction varies from germline; a read error may be responsible. The V and J genes are TRBV7-9 and TRBJ1-1; D gene uncertain. Germline values: CDR1 SEHNR, CDR2 FQNEAQ (reference sequence). The CDR3 contains 12 residues. The CDR3 reads CSSSPSGTEAFF. CDR3 coding DNA: TGTTCCAGCAGCCCTTCGGGCACTGAAGCTTTCTTT.

This chain uses TRBV5-5 with TRBJ1-6, with 9 bases aligning to TRBD1. This CDR3 is 18 amino acids long. Germline V gene data show CDR1 as SGHKS and CDR2 as YYEKEE (reference sequence). The V gene end was trimmed by 1 base and the J gene end by 5 bases; junction bases not matched to a gene: 10. The CDR3: CASSLTGTGIYDNSPLHF. CDR3 coding DNA: TGTGCCAGCAGCTTGACCGGGACAGGGATATATGATAATTCACCCCTCCACTTT.

The chain carries TRBV6-4 and TRBJ2-7; 11 bases are a match to TRBD2. Germline-derived CDR1 and CDR2 are MRHNA and SNTAGT. The CDR3 sequence is 13 residues long. V was pared by 9 bases and J by 3 bases, with 4 bases of the junction left unmatched. The CDR3 is CASRLAGYYEQYF. CDR3 nucleotide sequence: TGTGCCAGTCGACTAGCGGGGTACTACGAGCAGTACTTC.

This clone was counted only a few times. This sequence joins TRBV29-1 and TRBJ1-2, with TRBD1 matching over 7 bases. Germline assignment: CDR1 SQVTM and CDR2 ANQGSEA. This CDR3 is built from 14 residues. The ends lost 2 bases at V and 8 bases at J; junction bases unmatched: 11. The CDR3 here is CSVEHETGNVGYTF. CDR3 coding DNA: TGCAGCGTTGAACACGAGACAGGGAACGTGGGCTACACCTTC.

This rearrangement joins TRBV27 to TRBJ2-1, with D perhaps TRBD2 (6 bases). The CDR3 spans 15 residues. Germline V gene lookup returns CDR1 MNHEY and CDR2 SMNVEV (reference sequence). Trimming cost V 5 bases and J 2 bases, with 13 bases left between them. CDR3 sequence reads: CASSPLAETYNEQFF. The CDR3 bases are TGTGCCAGCAGTCCCTTAGCGGAAACCTACAATGAGCAGTTCTTC.

This clone was seen a few times. The J gene is TRBJ1-1, the V gene TRBV19; possibly TRBD1 for D (5 bases). Germline values: CDR1 LNHDA, CDR2 SQIVND (reference sequence). CDR3 length equals 14 residues. Between the trimmed V and J ends, which lost 7 bases and 1 base, there was a span of 13 bases. As DNA, the CDR3 is TGTGCCAGTACCCCCATGGGGGGGAACACTGAAGCTTTCTTT. Its translation is CASTPMGGNTEAFF.

This clone was recorded a few times. The chain joins TRBV5-1 to TRBJ1-1, with D hard to call. Germline V gives CDR1 SGHRS, CDR2 YFSETQ. The CDR3 totals 14 residues. Trimming removed 4 bases at V and 0 bases at J, with 10 bases between. CDR3 in amino acids: CASSPTPMNTEAFF. CDR3 coding DNA: TGCGCCAGCAGCCCAACACCAATGAACACTGAAGCTTTCTTT.

The chain employs TRBV25-1 and TRBJ2-4; TRBD2 matches at 9 bases. Germline assignment: CDR1 MGHDK and CDR2 SYGVNS. J lost 7 bases, V lost 0 bases, and 4 bases had no gene match. The CDR3 length is 15 residues. The CDR3 loop is CASSEYGAGGNIQYF. As DNA, the CDR3 is TGTGCCAGCAGTGAATATGGGGCGGGAGGGAACATTCAGTACTTC. The full variable domain, completed using reference TRBV25-1 and TRBJ2-4, is EADIYQTPRYLVIGTGKKITLECSQTMGHDKMYWYQQDPGMELHLIHYSYGVNSTEKGDLSSESTVSRIRTEHFPLTLESARPSHTSQYLCASSEYGAGGNIQYFGAGTRLSVL.

The chain has TRBV30 and TRBJ2-7; no reliable D call. The CDR3 is 16 residues long. Trimming took off 0 bases at V and 1 base at J, with 16 bases between the two ends. The germline V gene has CDR1 GTSNPN and CDR2 SVGIG (reference sequence). The DNA for the CDR3 is TGTGCCTGGAGTGTACTTTTACCTACCCCATCCTACGAGCAGTACTTC. It is translated as CAWSVLLPTPSYEQYF.